The 22 T cell receptor beta chains below come from one sample, sequenced in a study of T cell responses to AZD1222 COVID-19 vaccine. Data came from immunoSEQ multiplex PCR; TCRdb stores just in-frame clones and leaves some out. This sample has 100,000 to 150,000 clones, with approximately 90% found just once. Sequenced material: peripheral blood, taken 28 days after the second AZD1222 dose. These receptors all stem from an adult who received the AZD1222 COVID-19 vaccine.

The rearrangement joins TRBV6-5 to TRBJ1-2, with 11 bases fitting TRBD1. This CDR3 has 16 residues. Germline V lookup: CDR1 MNHEY, CDR2 SVGAGI. Trimming cost V 2 bases and J 0 bases; bases outside gene matches: 2. CDR3 DNA: TGTGCCAGCAGTTACGGACAGGGGGCTACTAACTATGGCTACACCTTC. Its translation: CASSYGQGATNYGYTF.

This chain uses TRBV19 with TRBJ1-1; D call uncertain. This CDR3 spans 14 amino acids. CDR1 is LNHDA, CDR2 SQIVND, per germline (reference sequence). Deletions cut 7 bases from V and 0 bases from J, with 12 bases between. CDR3: CASTRGYVNTEAFF. As DNA, the CDR3 is TGTGCCAGTACTCGAGGGTATGTGAACACTGAAGCTTTCTTT.

This sequence joins TRBV24-1 and TRBJ1-5; a weak D match, TRBD1 (5 bases). The germline V gene encodes CDR1 KGHDR and CDR2 SFDVKD. V was clipped by 3 bases and J by 1 base, with 9 bases between them. The CDR3 is made up of 15 amino acids. DNA of the CDR3: TGTGCCACCAGTGATGCCGCAGGGAGCAATCAGCCCCAGCATTTT. This gives the protein CATSDAAGSNQPQHF.

J is TRBJ1-2 and V is TRBV12-3 or TRBV12-4; TRBD1 is a possible D gene (6 bases). The length of the CDR3 is 13 residues. V lost 6 bases and J 6 bases, leaving 14 bases between the germline ends. The CDR3 sequence: CASSPQGLDGYTF. The CDR3 DNA sequence: TGTGCCAGCAGCCCCCAGGGGTTGGATGGCTACACCTTC.

There are a few counts of this clone. The chain links TRBV2 to TRBJ1-5; D uncertain. The CDR3 is made up of 14 amino acids. CDR1 and CDR2 from the germline V gene are SNHLY and FYNNEI. Trimming stripped 4 bases from V and 1 base from J, with 8 bases between. The CDR3 bases are TGTGCCAGCAGTGTTAGCCAGAGCAATCAGCCCCAGCATTTT. Translating gives CASSVSQSNQPQHF.

The V call is TRBV19, the J call TRBJ2-5; 11 nucleotides align to TRBD1. Germline values: CDR1 LNHDA, CDR2 SQIVND (reference sequence). After removal of 4 bases from V and 5 bases from J, the junction contained 6 bases not matched to a gene. The CDR3 loop spans 15 amino acids. The CDR3 reads CASSKDRGPTETQYF. In nucleotides, the CDR3 is TGTGCCAGTAGTAAGGACAGGGGGCCGACCGAGACCCAGTACTTC.

This clone was observed a single time. The genes are TRBV28 and TRBJ1-1; D ambiguous. V dropped 6 bases and J dropped 0 bases, with 14 bases sitting between them. Germline CDR1 reads MDHEN; CDR2 reads SYDVKM. This CDR3 is built from 15 residues. In nucleotides, the CDR3 is TGTGCCAGCAGCCGACCCCGGGGTTTGAACACTGAAGCTTTCTTT. Residues: CASSRPRGLNTEAFF. Using reference TRBV28 and TRBJ1-1 for the parts outside the CDR3, the full variable domain is DVKVTQSSRYLVKRTGEKVFLECVQDMDHENMFWYRQDPGLGLRLIYFSYDVKMKEKGDIPEGYSVSREKKERFSLILESASTNQTSMYLCASSRPRGLNTEAFFGQGTRLTVV.

The chain couples TRBV11-3 to TRBJ1-6; D gene unclear. The germline CDR1 and CDR2 sequences are SGHNT and YENEEA. CDR3 size: 16 residues. Trimming pared 2 bases from V and 7 bases from J, leaving 15 bases between. CDR3 amino acids: CASSLIGTAGNSPLHF. CDR3 bases: TGTGCCAGCAGCTTAATTGGTACAGCTGGAAATTCACCCCTCCACTTT.

V usage is TRBV21-1 and J usage is TRBJ2-3; TRBD2 is taken as the D call from the table, unchecked against the DNA. TRBV21-1 represents a pseudogene. This CDR3 is built from 20 residues. The CDR3: CASSKEAGTSGGRGTDTQYF. CDR3 bases: TGTGCCAGCAGCAAAGAGGCCGGGACTAGCGGGGGGCGGGGCACAGATACGCAGTATTTT.

V gene TRBV7-2 combines with J gene TRBJ1-1; D not certain. CDR1 is SGHTA, CDR2 FQGNSA, per germline. Trimming stripped 7 bases from V and 3 bases from J, with 15 bases between. This CDR3 is 14 amino acids long. CDR3 sequence: CASTSAGSYTEAFF. The CDR3 DNA reads TGTGCCAGCACCTCCGCGGGGTCGTACACTGAAGCTTTCTTT.

The sample holds one count of this clone. The rearrangement joins TRBV10-2 to TRBJ1-4, with D possibly being TRBD1 (6 bases). The CDR3 extends over 16 amino acids. CDR1 is WSHSY and CDR2 is SAAADI in the germline V gene. V was trimmed by 7 bases and J by 0 bases, leaving 15 bases between them. The CDR3 protein is CASNPGTSATNEKLFF. CDR3 bases: TGCGCCAGCAATCCCGGGACATCAGCAACTAATGAAAAACTGTTTTTT.

The chain carries TRBV7-2 and TRBJ1-3; D is perhaps TRBD1 (5 bases). V lost 5 bases, J lost 3 bases, and 11 bases lay in between. Germline V gene sequence: CDR1 SGHTA, CDR2 FQGNSA. CDR3 length equals 14 residues. The CDR3 sequence: CASSQPGLGNTIYF. CDR3 coding DNA: TGTGCCAGCAGCCAACCAGGGCTTGGAAACACCATATATTTT.

This chain joins TRBV15 and TRBJ1-1, with D possibly matching TRBD1 (6 bases). The V gene lost 8 bases and the J gene lost 5 bases, with 18 bases spanning the gap. There are 14 residues in the CDR3. The V gene's germline CDR1 is LNHNV and CDR2 YYDKDF (reference sequence). The DNA for the CDR3 is TGTGCCACCGATACAGGGAGGTCGGGGACTGAAGCTTTCTTT. Translated, it gives CATDTGRSGTEAFF.

The rearrangement joins TRBV13 to TRBJ1-4; D ambiguous. There are 14 residues in the CDR3. Germline V gives CDR1 PRHDT, CDR2 FYEKMQ (reference sequence). The germline V and J ends were trimmed by 4 bases and 5 bases, with 11 bases remaining between them. CDR3 in amino acids: CASSWGNQNEKLFF. CDR3 DNA: TGTGCCAGCAGCTGGGGAAACCAAAATGAAAAACTGTTTTTT.

The chain recombines TRBV13 with TRBJ2-3; tentatively, D is TRBD1 or TRBD2 (5 bases each). This CDR3 contains 15 residues. The germline gives CDR1 PRHDT, CDR2 FYEKMQ (reference sequence). Trimming shortened V by 6 bases and J by 5 bases, and 18 bases separated the two germline ends. CDR3 protein: CASSGGGVGQDTQYF. The CDR3 region has the DNA TGTGCCAGCAGTGGTGGGGGAGTGGGTCAAGATACGCAGTATTTT. Based on the CDR3 plus reference TRBV13 and TRBJ2-3, the full variable domain is AAGVIQSPRHLIKEKRETATLKCYPIPRHDTVYWYQQGPGQDPQFLISFYEKMQSDKGSIPDRFSAQQFSDYHSELNMSSLELGDSALYFCASSGGGVGQDTQYFGPGTRLTVL.

This chain links TRBV18 with TRBJ1-5; 10 positions agree with TRBD1. In germline, CDR1 is KGHSH, CDR2 LQKENI. V trimming: 6 bases; J trimming: 1 base; junction bases outside the gene matches: 6. The CDR3 spans 16 residues. The CDR3 DNA follows: TGTGCCAGCTCCGACCGGGACAGGGGAAGCAATCAGCCCCAGCATTTT. Amino acid sequence: CASSDRDRGSNQPQHF.

The V gene is TRBV11-1, the J gene TRBJ2-5; tentative D call: TRBD1 (7 bases). This CDR3 comprises 14 residues. Germline values: CDR1 SGHAT, CDR2 FQDESV (reference sequence). V was cut by 1 base and J by 5 bases, with 11 bases left in between. The CDR3 sequence is CASSLGAGGETQYF. CDR3 sequence (DNA): TGTGCCAGCAGCTTAGGGGCAGGGGGGGAGACCCAGTACTTC.

J is TRBJ1-2 and V is TRBV29-1; D is undetermined. In germline, CDR1 is SQVTM, CDR2 ANQGSEA. V lost 3 bases and J 0 bases, leaving 2 bases between the germline ends. CDR3 size: 11 residues. The CDR3 nucleotides are TGCAGCGTTGAGTCTAACTATGGCTACACCTTC. Its translation: CSVESNYGYTF.

This chain uses TRBV5-5 with TRBJ2-3, with 8 positions matching TRBD2. V lost 7 bases to trimming and J lost 1 base; unmatched junction nucleotides: 8. Germline V gives CDR1 SGHKS, CDR2 YYEKEE (reference sequence). The CDR3 contains 15 residues. CDR3 DNA sequence: TGTGCCAGCTCCTCCATTAGCGGGGGCACAGATACGCAGTATTTT. Amino acid sequence: CASSSISGGTDTQYF.

This sequence joins TRBV19 and TRBJ1-6; a weak D match, TRBD1 (6 bases). The V and J ends lost 7 bases and 3 bases respectively, with 10 bases between them. The CDR3 sequence is 14 residues long. Germline loops: CDR1 LNHDA, CDR2 SQIVND (reference sequence). CDR3 amino acids: CASTPGHYNSPLHF. The CDR3 bases are TGTGCCAGTACCCCGGGACACTATAATTCACCCCTCCACTTT.

The chain carries TRBV29-1 and TRBJ1-2; D gene ambiguous. CDR1 and CDR2 from the germline V gene are SQVTM and ANQGSEA. The ends were cut back, 4 bases at V and 4 bases at J, with 10 bases in the middle. The CDR3 covers 12 residues. Here the CDR3 DNA reads TGCAGCGTTGCCCCCGGACTCTATGGCTACACCTTC. It specifies CSVAPGLYGYTF.

This chain joins TRBV19 and TRBJ1-2, with 7 bases fitting TRBD1. V shed 4 bases, J shed 1 base, and the junction held 9 bases outside the gene matches. Germline V gives CDR1 LNHDA, CDR2 SQIVND (reference sequence). The CDR3 has 16 amino acids. This chain's CDR3 is CASSTPRTGDNYGYTF. CDR3 DNA: TGTGCCAGTAGTACTCCGAGGACAGGCGATAACTATGGCTACACCTTC.